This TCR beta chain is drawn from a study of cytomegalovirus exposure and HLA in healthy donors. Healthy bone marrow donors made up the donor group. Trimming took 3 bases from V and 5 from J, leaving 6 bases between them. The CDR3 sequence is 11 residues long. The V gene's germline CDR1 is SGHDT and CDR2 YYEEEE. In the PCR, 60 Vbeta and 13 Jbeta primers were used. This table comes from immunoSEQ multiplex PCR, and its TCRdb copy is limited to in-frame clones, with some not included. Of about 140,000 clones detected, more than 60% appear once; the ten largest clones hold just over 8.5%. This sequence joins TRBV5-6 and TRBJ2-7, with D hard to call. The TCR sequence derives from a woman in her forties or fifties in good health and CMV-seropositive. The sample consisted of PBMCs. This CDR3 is CASSWANEQYF. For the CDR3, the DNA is TGTGCCAGCAGCTGGGCCAACGAGCAGTACTTC. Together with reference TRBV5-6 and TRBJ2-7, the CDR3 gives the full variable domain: DAGVTQSPTHLIKTRGQQVTLRCSPKSGHDTVSWYQQALGQGPQFIFQYYEEEERQRGNFPDRFSGHQFPNYSSELNVNALLLGDSALYLCASSWANEQYFGPGTRLTVT.